This paragraph reports one TCR beta chain. What it recognizes is unknown. The entry originates in a study of cytomegalovirus exposure and HLA in healthy donors. About the study: Unique TCRs numbering around 85 million, obtained from HLA-typed donors, made up an early data release. Overall study findings and caveats: V- and J-gene trimming of TCR beta was linked (in a later analysis) to a missense DCLRE1C variant. Further analysis was carried out later, and it showed several of the most significant clusters appearing linked to common viral pathogens. Differences between HLA loci emerged in a later analysis of TCR association rates, with DRB1 most and HLA-C fewest.

Germline V gene sequence: CDR1 SQVTM, CDR2 ANQGSEA. V was pared by 3 bases and J by 7 bases, with 3 bases of the junction left unmatched. The CDR3 spans 13 residues. Primers included in the PCR were 60 Vbeta and 13 Jbeta primers. Sequenced by immunoSEQ multiplex PCR; TCRdb stores in-frame clones only, minus some. The table lists around 170,000 clones, more than 75% of them singletons. This TCR was recovered from a woman aged 30 to 39 in good health and CMV-seropositive. This chain uses TRBV29-1 with TRBJ1-4; 9 bases map to TRBD1. The sequencing input was PBMCs. CDR3 DNA sequence: TGCAGCGTTGATGCGGACAGGGGTGAAAAACTGTTTTTT. Its translation: CSVDADRGEKLFF.